This TCR beta chain was recorded in a study of tissue T cells after allogeneic stem cell transplantation. Points on this clone: These gene names are mouse names. The sequence runs out 1 residue before the end of the CDR3; the remainder is reconstructed from the germline J gene.

The germline gives CDR1 GKSSPN, CDR2 SITVG. The ends lost 1 base at V and 2 bases at J; junction bases unmatched: 3. CDR3 length: 15 amino acids. Assay: immunoSEQ multiplex PCR; the TCRdb copy retains only in-frame clones and omits some. The sample has some 22,000 clones; roughly three quarters are singletons. This TCR derives from a female BALB/c mouse in good health. The mouse strain carries the MHC haplotype H2-d. Source material: blood. The chain couples TRBV31 to TRBJ2-3, with 10 bases fitting TRBD2. This chain's CDR3 is CAWSPGLGTAETLYF. The sequenced CDR3 bases are TGTGCCTGGAGTCCGGGACTGGGGACTGCAGAAACGCTGTAT.